This note documents a single T cell receptor (beta chain) sequence. It has no known antigen specificity. The input lacks base qualities; no much larger clone sits a single base away. The CDR3 contains 15 residues, cysteine and phenylalanine counted. The CDR3 DNA has 45 bases and is translated from base 1. Trimming removed 3 bases from V and 5 bases from J; the gene matches leave 6 bases unexplained. The germline V gene (reference sequence) provides CDR1 MNHNY and CDR2 SVGAGI. These data originate in a study of blood T cells in healthy people across ages (dated by TCRdb to the mid-2010s). With respect to the entire study: Template switching captured roughly one uniquely barcoded TCR beta cDNA molecule per two T cells in model experiments. The study measured age-related changes in TCR beta repertoire diversity using deep sequencing normalized with unique cDNA molecular identifiers. Four age groups were formed from the donors: young (average approximately 15 years), middle-aged (just under 40), aged (62) and long-lived (about 80). Using the same blood draw, the study looked at two additional independent replicas of 1 million unique cDNA reads for two donors, one aged 18 to 30 and the other aged 80 or older.

Broader findings and caveats from the paper: Because profiling used bulk unsorted PBMCs, naive and antigen-experienced compartments could not be compared conclusively. Estimates of total diversity from one million sequenced T cells were regarded as lower bounds and underestimates. Compared with the aged group, the long-lived group had more naive CD4+ T cells, fewer expanded clones and increased TCR diversity, a pattern suggesting age selection. As age increased, observed TCR beta diversity per million T cells dropped in a roughly linear way, and a significant reduction was already evident by age about 36. A strong correlation was found between observed TCR beta diversity and the percentage of naive T cells measured by flow cytometry. Because the CMV infection status of the donors was unknown, age-related changes in expanded clonotypes may potentially have been confounded.

The donors were a few dozen Caucasian individuals from Russia, aged roughly 6 to 90 years, who were systemically healthy. Each donor gave around 9.8 milliliters of peripheral blood, collected into EDTA-treated Vacutainer tubes. Ficoll-Paque density-gradient centrifugation was used to isolate PBMCs, with at least 7 million obtained per sample. Total RNA was extracted from PBMCs with Trizol reagent, with at least 6 micrograms obtained per sample. The percentages of naive CD45RAhigh/CD27high T cells were determined by flow cytometry on a PBMC aliquot from every donor. The library relied on 5' RACE. The sequencing machine was an Illumina HiSeq 2500. The second PCR ran for roughly 7 to 11 cycles and used a J-beta primer mix along with a sample-barcoded 5' primer. A unique molecular identifier was introduced onto each TCR beta cDNA molecule by a template-switch 5' adaptor carrying 12 random nucleotides. At least 2.5 million CDR3-containing paired-end reads were obtained from each sample. All of the RNA was converted into first-strand cDNA using the Mint cDNA synthesis kit, with a TRBC-specific oligonucleotide serving as the primer. All cDNA was treated with uracil-DNA glycosylase and then went through a first 18-cycle PCR with the universal primers M1SS and BC2_uni_R. In the original analysis: Normalization of each sample was performed by random selection of 1 million high-quality reads, each carrying a distinct molecular identifier. Reads with shared molecular identifiers were discarded instead of being binned into consensus sequences. CDR3 identification, clonotype clustering and error correction used MiTCR with a Q25 quality threshold and the strictest error-elimination algorithm. A nonparametric unseen species model using Euler transformation provided a lower-bound estimate of total TCR beta diversity. Starting from the raw public reads, TCRdb applied fastp trimming at Q25, assembled clones with MiXCR and retained in-frame beta chains. Every CDR3 protein is listed once, alongside the most common genes and DNA of its rows. The V and J calls come from TCRdb's annotation, not from the publication. The sample table contains around 700,000 distinct CDR3 sequences; only one count was recorded for approximately 25% of them. Of the sample, more than 7.5% is held by the ten largest clones.

These data also featured in a second study, about T cells of mothers and their children. That second publication adds: The donors were nine systemically healthy Caucasian individuals, made up of three mothers and their six children. cDNA synthesis consumed the entire amount of extracted RNA, loaded at 1.5 ug RNA in each 15 ul reaction. Sample barcodes and 2-4 random nucleotides were added via the M1S primer in the second PCR. Over 8 million TCR beta CDR3 reads were obtained for each mother, and about 3 million reads were obtained for each child. Thymic selection shapes the output of TCR recombination in a similar way in related and unrelated pairs, and inherited differences have a minor effect. Normalized repertoire overlap was always found to be slightly, but never significantly, higher in related mother-child pairs than in unrelated mother-child pairs. No persistent microchimeric T cell clones were found, with a detection sensitivity of approximately 100 clones per million clonotypes. In the study, deep NGS was used to compare the TCR beta repertoires of mothers and children, and features distinguishing related mother-child pairs from unrelated individuals were sought. The mean age was roughly 36 +/- 4 years for the mothers and approximately 11 +/- 4 years for the children. After adapter ligation with NEBNext reagents, the libraries were sequenced on Illumina HiSeq 2000 with 100+100 nt paired-end reads. To avoid cross-contamination, the mother libraries and the child libraries were prepared a month apart and sequenced in separate runs. For each donor, somewhere between roughly 450,000 and 2,000,000 distinct TCR beta clonotypes were identified. Naive TCR beta clonotypes were estimated from low-frequency clonotypes matched to each donor's FACS-determined naive share, without sorting.

The clonotype comes from a boy between 10 and 17 years old in good health. The chain couples TRBV6-6 to TRBJ2-2; 7 bases in the middle match TRBD1. The material sequenced was blood. The bases are TGTGCCAGCAGTTATGAGGGGGCGCGTACCGGGGAGCTGTTTTTT. This encodes CASSYEGARTGELFF.